What follows are 21 T cell receptor beta chains derived from one specimen sequenced in a study of Graves' ophthalmopathy and Graves' hyperthyroidism. Amplifying from RNA transcripts, the study obtained TCR beta CDR3 regions. RT-PCR with HTBI primers came first, then second-round multiplex PCR. Via MiXCR, TCRdb re-called the multiplex PCR reads, giving one row per CDR3 protein. The sample lists more than 1,000,000 distinct CDR3 sequences; around a third were seen once. Sequencing used peripheral blood or thyroid tissue (not recorded which). These receptors came from an adult man with Graves' hyperthyroidism.

This clonotype was counted at least ten times. The gene calls are TRBV12-3 or TRBV12-4 and TRBJ2-5; TRBD1 is a possible D gene (5 bases). Trimming shortened V by 5 bases and J by 2 bases, and 12 bases separated the two germline ends. CDR3 size: 14 residues. CDR3 in DNA: TGTGCCAGCAGTGGTCACAGGCGACAAGAGACCCAGTACTTC. Its translation: CASSGHRRQETQYF.

This clonotype was counted ten times or more. The chain couples TRBV19 to TRBJ1-1; D is uncertain. Germline lookup yields CDR1 LNHDA and CDR2 SQIVND (reference sequence). CDR3 length: 11 amino acids. V was pared by 6 bases and J by 3 bases, with 5 bases between. CDR3 sequence: CASSKYTEAFF. DNA for the CDR3: TGTGCCAGTAGCAAGTACACTGAAGCTTTCTTT.

Concerning this clonotype itself: Compared with germline, one end of the junction differs, possibly owing to a read error. The genes are TRBV20-1 and TRBJ2-5; 9 bases agree with TRBD2. Germline CDR1 DFQATT, CDR2 SNEGSKA (reference sequence). The CDR3 spans 14 residues. The CDR3 loop reads CSAQSPGLAEAQYF. CDR3 coding DNA: TGCAGTGCGCAATCACCGGGACTAGCAGAGGCCCAGTACTTC.

V gene TRBV2 combines with J gene TRBJ1-5; D is possibly TRBD1 (5 bases). Trimming removed 7 bases at V and 5 bases at J, with 12 bases between. CDR3 length equals 13 residues. In germline, CDR1 is SNHLY, CDR2 FYNNEI. The CDR3 protein is CASTRGRDQPQHF. The CDR3 DNA is TGTGCCAGCACAAGGGGACGGGATCAGCCCCAGCATTTT.

This clonotype has more than one count but fewer than ten. This rearrangement joins TRBV6-2 or TRBV6-3 to TRBJ1-4; TRBD1 matches at 7 bases. The CDR3 loop spans 13 amino acids. Germline assignment: CDR1 MNHEY and CDR2 SVGEGT. V gave up 5 bases and J gave up 8 bases; unmatched junction bases: 5. CDR3 nucleotides: TGTGCCAGCAGTCCACAGGGGAGCGAAAAACTGTTTTTT. This translates into CASSPQGSEKLFF.

This clonotype was seen only once. This chain uses TRBV7-8 with TRBJ1-2; 7 bases match TRBD1. From germline, CDR1 is SGHVS and CDR2 FQNEAQ. The V gene end was trimmed by 4 bases and the J gene end by 1 base; junction bases not matched to a gene: 18. The CDR3 has 19 amino acids. CDR3 region: CASSSRWDSYSGFNYGYTF. CDR3 nucleotides: TGTGCCAGCAGCTCTAGATGGGACAGCTATAGTGGGTTTAACTATGGCTACACCTTC.

The sample holds many counts of this clonotype. V is TRBV7-2 and J is TRBJ2-5, with D unclear. The CDR3 is 11 amino acids. Germline lookup yields CDR1 SGHTA and CDR2 FQGNSA. V lost 5 bases and J 4 bases, leaving 5 bases between the germline ends. CDR3 sequence (DNA): TGTGCCAGCAGCCGTACAGAGACCCAGTACTTC. This sequence encodes CASSRTETQYF.

Details on this clonotype: With a much larger clone just one base away, this may be a read error. The J gene is TRBJ1-5, the V gene TRBV11-2; the match to TRBD1 covers 7 bases. CDR3 length: 15 amino acids. CDR1 is SGHAT and CDR2 is FQNNGV in the germline V gene. CDR3 amino acids: CASSRDRYSNQPHHF. The CDR3 DNA sequence: TGTGCCAGCAGCCGGGACAGATATAGCAATCAGCCCCATCATTTT.

There are a few counts of this clonotype. The genes are TRBV28 and TRBJ1-1; 9 nucleotides agree with TRBD1. V was clipped by 3 bases and J by 5 bases; unmatched bases: 7. The CDR3 length is 15 residues. The germline gives CDR1 MDHEN, CDR2 SYDVKM. CDR3 region: CASSLGDRAGTEAFF. CDR3 bases: TGTGCCAGCAGTTTGGGGGACAGGGCGGGTACTGAAGCTTTCTTT. Looking up the rest from reference TRBV28 and TRBJ1-1 gives the full variable domain: DVKVTQSSRYLVKRTGEKVFLECVQDMDHENMFWYRQDPGLGLRLIYFSYDVKMKEKGDIPEGYSVSREKKERFSLILESASTNQTSMYLCASSLGDRAGTEAFFGQGTRLTVV.

This clonotype was recorded only once. A junction boundary mismatches the germline segment, possibly from a read error. J is TRBJ2-7 and V is TRBV5-1; TRBD1 matches at 8 bases. The CDR3 is 17 residues long. Germline CDR1 is SGHRS and CDR2 is YFSETQ. CDR3 loop: CASSPDRGVGIAYEQYF. Here the CDR3 DNA reads TGTGCCAGCAGCCCCGACAGGGGTGTCGGTATAGCCTACGAGCAGTACTTC.

The chain uses TRBV29-1 and TRBJ2-7; 7 bases line up with TRBD1. V was clipped by 4 bases and J by 7 bases; unmatched bases: 10. Germline values: CDR1 SQVTM, CDR2 ANQGSEA. This CDR3 contains 13 residues. The CDR3 loop reads CSVGDTGAGEQYF. CDR3 in DNA: TGCAGCGTTGGGGACACAGGGGCTGGTGAGCAGTACTTC.

This clonotype was observed a handful of times. V is TRBV4-1 and J is TRBJ2-7; TRBD1 is a possible D gene (5 bases). The CDR3 has 17 residues. The V gene lost 1 base and the J gene lost 5 bases, with 21 bases spanning the gap. CDR1 and CDR2 from the germline V gene are MGHRA and YSYEKL. CDR3 loop: CASSQGPGPRRANEQYF. In nucleotides, the CDR3 is TGCGCCAGCAGCCAAGGCCCAGGGCCCCGTCGAGCGAACGAGCAGTACTTC.

This clonotype came up many times. The chain is built from TRBV12-3 or TRBV12-4 and TRBJ1-5; no definite D call. The CDR3 runs 13 residues. The V gene lost 0 bases and the J gene lost 4 bases, with 4 bases spanning the gap. The CDR3 sequence: CASSLATNQPQHF. The CDR3, as DNA: TGTGCCAGCAGTTTAGCGACAAATCAGCCCCAGCATTTT.

This clonotype was picked up many times. The gene calls are TRBV24-1 and TRBJ2-7; TRBD1 aligns across 11 bases. Germline trimming cut 7 bases from V and 3 bases from J; bases unmatched to any gene: 4. This CDR3 region has 14 residues. Germline CDR1 and CDR2: KGHDR and SFDVKD. The CDR3: CATSAGTGGYEQYF. CDR3 DNA sequence: TGTGCCACCAGCGCCGGGACAGGGGGCTACGAGCAGTACTTC.

This clonotype was observed many times. The chain joins TRBV10-3 to TRBJ1-1; 7 nucleotides line up with TRBD1. There are 14 residues in the CDR3. V dropped 10 bases and J dropped 2; count of bases not matched to a gene: 10. Germline loops: CDR1 ENHRY, CDR2 SYGVKD. The chain's CDR3 is CATRNRGGNTEAFF. The CDR3 bases are TGTGCCACCCGAAACAGGGGAGGTAACACTGAAGCTTTCTTT.

The table lists this clonotype with many counts. The J gene is TRBJ2-5, the V gene TRBV7-7; 7 positions match TRBD1. The germline V gene has CDR1 SSHAT and CDR2 FNYEAQ (reference sequence). The CDR3 totals 16 residues. The J segment lost 5 bases and the V segment lost 7 bases, leaving 16 bases of the junction unmatched. DNA for the CDR3: TGTGCCAGCACCTCCCCGGGACAGACGTCGGGTGAGACCCAGTACTTC. It yields the protein CASTSPGQTSGETQYF. Supplemented by reference TRBV7-7 and TRBJ2-5, the full variable domain reads GAGVSQSPRYKVTKRGQDVTLRCDPISSHATLYWYQQALGQGPEFLTYFNYEAQPDKSGLPSDRFSAERPEGSISTLTIQRTEQRDSAMYRCASTSPGQTSGETQYFGPGTRLLVL.

This clonotype was found a few times. J is TRBJ1-6 and V is TRBV12-3 or TRBV12-4; D uncertain. The CDR3 loop spans 16 amino acids. The ends were cut back, 1 base at V and 0 bases at J, with 7 bases in the middle. The DNA for the CDR3 is TGTGCCAGCAGTTTAGGTGTAAGCTCCTATAATTCACCCCTCCACTTT. Translating gives CASSLGVSSYNSPLHF.

The rearrangement joins TRBV6-6 to TRBJ1-6; maybe TRBD1 (5 bases). V was shortened by 0 bases and J by 9 bases, with 15 bases between the two germline ends. This CDR3 region has 16 residues. Germline CDR1 and CDR2: MNHNY and SVGAGI (reference sequence). The CDR3: CASSYSSGMTASPLHF. CDR3 DNA sequence: TGTGCCAGCAGTTACTCCTCAGGGATGACGGCTTCACCCCTCCACTTT.

This clonotype was counted a few times. The V call is TRBV5-6, the J call TRBJ1-3, with D possibly being TRBD1 (5 bases). The germline gives CDR1 SGHDT, CDR2 YYEEEE. The V end was cut by 3 bases, the J end by 0 bases, with 7 bases between. The CDR3 is made up of 14 amino acids. CDR3 sequence: CASSWGGSGNTIYF. CDR3 DNA: TGTGCCAGCAGCTGGGGGGGCTCTGGAAACACCATATATTTT.

This chain connects TRBV24-1 to TRBJ2-7; TRBD1 matches at 7 bases. Germline CDR1 reads KGHDR; CDR2 reads SFDVKD. The CDR3 covers 14 residues. Trimming removed 3 bases from V and 4 bases from J; junction bases left unmatched: 5. The CDR3 loop is CATSDAAGGYEQYF. CDR3 nucleotides: TGTGCCACCAGTGATGCGGCAGGGGGTTACGAGCAGTACTTC.

This clonotype was observed many times. The genes are TRBV20-1 and TRBJ2-5, with D possibly TRBD1 on 5 matching bases. CDR1 is DFQATT and CDR2 is SNEGSKA in the germline V gene (reference sequence). The CDR3 covers 13 residues. The V and J ends lost 5 bases and 3 bases respectively, with 13 bases between them. CDR3 sequence (DNA): TGCAGTGCTGGCAGGGCCAGGGAAGAGACCCAGTACTTC. It translates to CSAGRAREETQYF.